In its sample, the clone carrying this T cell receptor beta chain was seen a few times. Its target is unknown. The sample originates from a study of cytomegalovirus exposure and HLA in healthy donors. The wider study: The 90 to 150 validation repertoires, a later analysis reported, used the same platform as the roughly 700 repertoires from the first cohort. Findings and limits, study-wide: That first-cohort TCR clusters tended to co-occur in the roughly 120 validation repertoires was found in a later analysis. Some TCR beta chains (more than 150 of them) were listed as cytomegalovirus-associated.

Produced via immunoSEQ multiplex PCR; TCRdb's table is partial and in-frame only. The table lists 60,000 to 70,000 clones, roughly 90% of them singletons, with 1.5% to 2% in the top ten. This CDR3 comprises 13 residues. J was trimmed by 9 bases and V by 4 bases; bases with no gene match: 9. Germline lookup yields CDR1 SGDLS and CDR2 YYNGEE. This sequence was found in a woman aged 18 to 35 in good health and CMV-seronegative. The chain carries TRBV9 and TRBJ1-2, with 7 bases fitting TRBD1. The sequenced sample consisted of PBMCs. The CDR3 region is CASSLTGSESYTF. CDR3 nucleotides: TGTGCCAGCAGCCTGACAGGGTCGGAAAGCTACACCTTC. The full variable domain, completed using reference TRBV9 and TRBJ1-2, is DSGVTQTPKHLITATGQRVTLRCSPRSGDLSVYWYQQSLDQGLQFLIQYYNGEERAKGNILERFSAQQFPDLHSELNLSSLELGDSALYFCASSLTGSESYTFGSGTRLTVV.